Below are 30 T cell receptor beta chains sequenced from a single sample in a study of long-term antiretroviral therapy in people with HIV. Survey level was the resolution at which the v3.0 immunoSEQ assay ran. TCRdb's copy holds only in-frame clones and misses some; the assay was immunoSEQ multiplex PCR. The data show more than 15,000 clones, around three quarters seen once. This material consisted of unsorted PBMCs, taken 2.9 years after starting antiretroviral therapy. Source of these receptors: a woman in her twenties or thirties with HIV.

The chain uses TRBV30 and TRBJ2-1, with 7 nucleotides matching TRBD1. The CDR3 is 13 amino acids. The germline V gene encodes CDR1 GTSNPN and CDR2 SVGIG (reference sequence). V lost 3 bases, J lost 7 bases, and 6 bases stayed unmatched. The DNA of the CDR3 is TGTGCCTGGAGCCGGGACAGCAAAAATGAGCAGTTCTTC. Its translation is CAWSRDSKNEQFF.

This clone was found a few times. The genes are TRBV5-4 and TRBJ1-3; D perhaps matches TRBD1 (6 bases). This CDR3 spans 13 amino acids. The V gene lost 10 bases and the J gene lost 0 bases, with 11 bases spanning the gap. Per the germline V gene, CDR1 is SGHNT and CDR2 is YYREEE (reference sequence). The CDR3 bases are TGTGCCTCCGGGGACACCTCTGGAAACACCATATATTTT. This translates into CASGDTSGNTIYF.

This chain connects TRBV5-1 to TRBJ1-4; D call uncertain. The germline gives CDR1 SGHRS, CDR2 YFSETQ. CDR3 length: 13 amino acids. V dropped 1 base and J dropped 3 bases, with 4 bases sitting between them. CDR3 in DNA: TGCGCCAGCAGCTTGCAAGCTAATGAAAAACTGTTTTTT. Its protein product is CASSLQANEKLFF.

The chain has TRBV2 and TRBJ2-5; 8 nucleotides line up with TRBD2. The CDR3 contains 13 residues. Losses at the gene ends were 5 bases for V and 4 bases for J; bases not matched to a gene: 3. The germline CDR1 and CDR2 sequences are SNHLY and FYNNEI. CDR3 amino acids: CASSRGGSETQYF. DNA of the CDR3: TGTGCCAGCAGTCGGGGGGGATCAGAGACCCAGTACTTC.

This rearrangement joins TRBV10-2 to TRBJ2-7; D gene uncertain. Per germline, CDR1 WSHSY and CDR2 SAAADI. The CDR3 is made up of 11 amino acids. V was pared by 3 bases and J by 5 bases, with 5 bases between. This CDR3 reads CASSDGHEQYF. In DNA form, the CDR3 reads TGCGCCAGCAGTGACGGGCACGAGCAGTACTTC.

Here the CDR3 DNA reads TGTGCCAGCAGTTTAGGGACTAGCGCAAACCAAGAGACCCAGTACTTC. It specifies CASSLGTSANQETQYF. V usage is TRBV27 and J usage is TRBJ2-5; TRBD2 matches at 10 bases. This CDR3 is 16 amino acids long. In germline, CDR1 is MNHEY, CDR2 SMNVEV (reference sequence). V dropped 2 bases and J dropped 0; count of bases not matched to a gene: 3.

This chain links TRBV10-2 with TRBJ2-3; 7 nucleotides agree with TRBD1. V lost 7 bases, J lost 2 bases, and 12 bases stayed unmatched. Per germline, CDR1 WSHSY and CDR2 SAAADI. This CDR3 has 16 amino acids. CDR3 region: CASTRDSVLYTDTQYF. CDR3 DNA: TGCGCCAGCACCCGGGACAGTGTTCTCTACACAGATACGCAGTATTTT.

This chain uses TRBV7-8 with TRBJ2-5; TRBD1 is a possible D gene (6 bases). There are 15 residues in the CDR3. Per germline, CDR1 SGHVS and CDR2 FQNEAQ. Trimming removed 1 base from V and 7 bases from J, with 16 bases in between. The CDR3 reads CASSLGEKQGTTQYF. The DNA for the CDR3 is TGTGCCAGCAGCTTAGGGGAGAAACAGGGAACGACCCAGTACTTC.

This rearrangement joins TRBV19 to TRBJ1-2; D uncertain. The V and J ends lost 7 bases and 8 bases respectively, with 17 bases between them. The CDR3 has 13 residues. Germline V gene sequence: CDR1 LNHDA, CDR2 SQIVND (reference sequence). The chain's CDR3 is CASNQAPGWGYTF. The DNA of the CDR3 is TGTGCCAGTAATCAGGCCCCGGGATGGGGCTACACCTTC.

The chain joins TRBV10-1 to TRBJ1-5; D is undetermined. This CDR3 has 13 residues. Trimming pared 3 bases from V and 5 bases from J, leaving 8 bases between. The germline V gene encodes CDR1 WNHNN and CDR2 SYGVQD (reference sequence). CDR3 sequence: CASSEMGDQPQHF. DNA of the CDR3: TGCGCCAGCAGTGAAATGGGAGATCAGCCCCAGCATTTT.

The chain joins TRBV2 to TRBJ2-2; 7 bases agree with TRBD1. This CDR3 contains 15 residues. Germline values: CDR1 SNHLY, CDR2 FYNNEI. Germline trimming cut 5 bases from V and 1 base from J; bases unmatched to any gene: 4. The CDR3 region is CASSIRTGNTGELFF. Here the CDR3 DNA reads TGTGCCAGCAGTATCAGGACAGGGAACACCGGGGAGCTGTTTTTT.

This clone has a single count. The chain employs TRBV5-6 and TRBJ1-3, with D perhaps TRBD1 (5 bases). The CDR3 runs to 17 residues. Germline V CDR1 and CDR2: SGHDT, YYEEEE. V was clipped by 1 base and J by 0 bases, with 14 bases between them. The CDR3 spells CASSLRAGQLSGNTIYF. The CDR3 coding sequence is TGTGCCAGCAGCTTGCGTGCGGGGCAACTCTCTGGAAACACCATATATTTT.

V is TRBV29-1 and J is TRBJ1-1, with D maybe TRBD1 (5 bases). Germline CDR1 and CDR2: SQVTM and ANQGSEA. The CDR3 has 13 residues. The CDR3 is CSGGGAMNTEAFF. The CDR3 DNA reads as TGCAGTGGAGGCGGGGCGATGAACACTGAAGCTTTCTTT.

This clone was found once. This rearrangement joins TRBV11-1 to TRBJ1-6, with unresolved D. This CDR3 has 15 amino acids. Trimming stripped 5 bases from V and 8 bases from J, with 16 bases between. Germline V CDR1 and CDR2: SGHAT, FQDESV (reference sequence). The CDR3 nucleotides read TGTGCCAGCAGCCCGAACCCAGACTTTGATTCACCCCTCCACTTT. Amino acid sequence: CASSPNPDFDSPLHF.

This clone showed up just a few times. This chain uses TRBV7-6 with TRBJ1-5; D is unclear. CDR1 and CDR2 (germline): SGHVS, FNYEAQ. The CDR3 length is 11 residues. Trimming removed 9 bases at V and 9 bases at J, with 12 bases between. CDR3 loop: CARNPTWPQHF. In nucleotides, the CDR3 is TGTGCCAGGAACCCTACCTGGCCCCAGCATTTT. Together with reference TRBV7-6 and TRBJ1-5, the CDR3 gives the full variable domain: GAGVSQSPRYKVTKRGQDVALRCDPISGHVSLYWYRQALGQGPEFLTYFNYEAQQDKSGLPNDRFSAERPEGSISTLTIQRTEQRDSAMYRCARNPTWPQHFGDGTRLSIL.

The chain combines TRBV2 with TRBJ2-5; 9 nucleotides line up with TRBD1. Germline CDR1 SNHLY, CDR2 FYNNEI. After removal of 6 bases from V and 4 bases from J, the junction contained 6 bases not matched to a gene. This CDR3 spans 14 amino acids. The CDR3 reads CASRATGGSETQYF. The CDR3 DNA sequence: TGTGCCAGCAGGGCGACAGGGGGTTCAGAGACCCAGTACTTC.

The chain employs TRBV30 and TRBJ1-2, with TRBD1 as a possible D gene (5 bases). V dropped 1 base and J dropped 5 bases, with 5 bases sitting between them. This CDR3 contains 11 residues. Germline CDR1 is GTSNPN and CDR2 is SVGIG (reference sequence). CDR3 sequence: CAWSGGYGYTF. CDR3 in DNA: TGTGCCTGGAGTGGGGGGTATGGCTACACCTTC.

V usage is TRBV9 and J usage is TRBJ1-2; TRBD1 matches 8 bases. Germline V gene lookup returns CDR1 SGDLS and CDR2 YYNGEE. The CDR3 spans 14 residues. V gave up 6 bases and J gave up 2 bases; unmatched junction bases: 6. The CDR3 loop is CASNGQGGNYGYTF. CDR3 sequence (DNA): TGTGCCAGCAACGGACAGGGAGGAAACTATGGCTACACCTTC.

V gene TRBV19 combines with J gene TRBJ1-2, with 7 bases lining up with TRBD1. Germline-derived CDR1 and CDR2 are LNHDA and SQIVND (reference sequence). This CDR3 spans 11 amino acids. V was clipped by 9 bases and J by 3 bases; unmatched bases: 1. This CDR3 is CASRGDYGYTF. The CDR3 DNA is TGTGCCAGCAGGGGGGACTATGGCTACACCTTC.

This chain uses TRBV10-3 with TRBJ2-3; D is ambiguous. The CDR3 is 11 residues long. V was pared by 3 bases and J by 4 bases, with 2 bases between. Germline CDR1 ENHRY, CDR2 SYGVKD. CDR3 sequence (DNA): TGTGCCATCAGTGATGCAGATACGCAGTATTTT. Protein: CAISDADTQYF.

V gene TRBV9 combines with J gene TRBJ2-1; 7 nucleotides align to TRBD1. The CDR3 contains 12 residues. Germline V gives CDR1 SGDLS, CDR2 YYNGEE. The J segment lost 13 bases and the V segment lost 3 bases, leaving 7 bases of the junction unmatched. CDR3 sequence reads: CASSASGQQQFF. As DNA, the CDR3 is TGTGCCAGCAGCGCGTCGGGACAGCAACAGTTCTTC.

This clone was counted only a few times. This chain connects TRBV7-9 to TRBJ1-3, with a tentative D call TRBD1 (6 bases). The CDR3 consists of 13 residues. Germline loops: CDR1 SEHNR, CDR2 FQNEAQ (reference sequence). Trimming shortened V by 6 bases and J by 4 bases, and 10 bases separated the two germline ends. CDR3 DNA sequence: TGTGCCAGCAGGGGAACAGGGGGAAACACCATATATTTT. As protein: CASRGTGGNTIYF.

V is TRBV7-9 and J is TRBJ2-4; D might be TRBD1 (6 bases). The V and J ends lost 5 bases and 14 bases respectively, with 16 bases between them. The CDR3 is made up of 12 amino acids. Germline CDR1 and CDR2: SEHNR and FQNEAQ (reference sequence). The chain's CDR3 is CASSPDLGAEYF. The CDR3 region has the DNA TGTGCCAGCAGCCCCGATTTGGGGGCGGAGTACTTC.

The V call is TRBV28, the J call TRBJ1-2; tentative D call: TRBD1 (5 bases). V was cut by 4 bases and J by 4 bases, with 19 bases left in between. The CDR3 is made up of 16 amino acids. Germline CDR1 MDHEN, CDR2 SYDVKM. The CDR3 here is CASSSQRPGSSYGYTF. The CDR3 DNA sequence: TGTGCCAGCAGTTCACAACGGCCAGGGAGCTCCTATGGCTACACCTTC.

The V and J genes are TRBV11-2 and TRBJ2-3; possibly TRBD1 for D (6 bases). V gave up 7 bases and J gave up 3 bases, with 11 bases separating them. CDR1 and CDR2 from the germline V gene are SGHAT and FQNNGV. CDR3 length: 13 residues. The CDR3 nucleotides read TGTGCCAGCAAGTCAGGGGAAACAGATACGCAGTATTTT. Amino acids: CASKSGETDTQYF.

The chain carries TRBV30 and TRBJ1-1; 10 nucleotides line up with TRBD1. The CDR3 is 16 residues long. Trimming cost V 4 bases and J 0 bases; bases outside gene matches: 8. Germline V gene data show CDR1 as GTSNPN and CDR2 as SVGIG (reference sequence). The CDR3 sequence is CAWTGTGEYVNTEAFF. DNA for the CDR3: TGTGCCTGGACCGGGACAGGGGAATACGTGAACACTGAAGCTTTCTTT.

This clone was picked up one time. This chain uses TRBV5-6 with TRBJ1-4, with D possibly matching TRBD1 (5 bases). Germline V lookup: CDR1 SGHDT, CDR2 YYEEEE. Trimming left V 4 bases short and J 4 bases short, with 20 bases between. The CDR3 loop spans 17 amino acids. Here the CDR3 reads CASSLGWGPFLNEKLFF. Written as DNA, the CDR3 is TGTGCCAGCAGCCTAGGATGGGGCCCGTTCCTTAATGAAAAACTGTTTTTT.

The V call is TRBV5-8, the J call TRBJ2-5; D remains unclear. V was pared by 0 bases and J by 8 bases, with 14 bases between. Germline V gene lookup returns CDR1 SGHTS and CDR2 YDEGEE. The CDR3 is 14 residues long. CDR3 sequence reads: CASSLVPLDETQYF. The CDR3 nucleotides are TGTGCCAGCAGCTTGGTACCTCTCGACGAAACCCAGTACTTC.

Written as DNA, the CDR3 is TGTGCCAGCAGCTTGCGGGACATAAACTATGGCTACACCTTC. Protein product: CASSLRDINYGYTF. This chain joins TRBV5-6 and TRBJ1-2; tentative D call: TRBD1 (6 bases). The CDR3 is 14 residues long. V lost 1 base and J 2 bases, leaving 9 bases between the germline ends. Germline V gene lookup returns CDR1 SGHDT and CDR2 YYEEEE.

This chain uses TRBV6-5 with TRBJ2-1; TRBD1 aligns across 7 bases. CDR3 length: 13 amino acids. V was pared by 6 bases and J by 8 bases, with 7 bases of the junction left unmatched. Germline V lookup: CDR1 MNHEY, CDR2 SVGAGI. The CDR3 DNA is TGTGCCAGCAGCCTTTACAGGGGACATGAGCAGTTCTTC. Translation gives CASSLYRGHEQFF.